These T cell receptor beta chains were read from a single sample in a study of Graves' ophthalmopathy and Graves' hyperthyroidism. TCRdb ran MiXCR on the multiplex PCR reads and lists one entry per CDR3 protein. The sample lists over 500,000 distinct CDR3 sequences; approximately 21% were seen once. The sample was peripheral blood. The receptors originated from a young woman with stable Graves' hyperthyroidism. Some clones in this sample may be carry-over from other donors' samples. CDR3s include the opening cysteine and the closing phenylalanine or tryptophan. The D gene is left open where the match is weak. Clone size is not always given. Where it is, it says once, few, many or a class for expanded clones.

clone_size: few
j_call: TRBJ2-2
d_call: TRBD1
v_call: TRBV4-3
cdr3_nt: TGCGCCAGCAGCCAAGAACGGACAGGACCCACCGGGGAGCTGTTTTTT
cdr3_aa: CASSQERTGPTGELFF

clone_size: many
j_call: TRBJ2-5
d_call: .
v_call: TRBV12-3/TRBV12-4
cdr3_nt: TGTGCCAGCAGTCCCCTTTGGGGGTCGGAGACCCAGTACTTC
cdr3_aa: CASSPLWGSETQYF

clone_size: few
j_call: TRBJ2-5
d_call: TRBD1
v_call: TRBV7-3
cdr3_nt: TGTGCCAGCAGCCCCCAATCGACAGGGGGCTGGGAGACCCAGTACTTC
cdr3_aa: CASSPQSTGGWETQYF

clone_size: few
j_call: TRBJ1-1
d_call: .
v_call: TRBV7-9
cdr3_nt: TGTGCCAGCAGCTTAGAGAACATGAACACTGAAGCTTTCTTT
cdr3_aa: CASSLENMNTEAFF

clone_size: .
j_call: TRBJ1-4
d_call: .
v_call: TRBV7-9
cdr3_nt: TGTGCCAGCAGCCTAGGGGCCCCTAATGAAAAACTGTTTTTT
cdr3_aa: CASSLGAPNEKLFF

clone_size: .
j_call: TRBJ1-2
d_call: TRBD1
v_call: TRBV28
cdr3_nt: TGTGCCAGCAGTTACTTATTCGACAGGGAACCCTATGGCTACACCTTC
cdr3_aa: CASSYLFDREPYGYTF

clone_size: many
j_call: TRBJ1-1
d_call: .
v_call: TRBV11-3
cdr3_nt: TGTGCCAGCAGCTTAACGGGGGATCTCACTGAAGCTTTCTTT
cdr3_aa: CASSLTGDLTEAFF

clone_size: .
j_call: TRBJ1-5
d_call: TRBD1
v_call: TRBV19
cdr3_nt: TGTGCCAGTAGTATAGTCCAGGGGGCTAATCAGCCCCAGCATTTT
cdr3_aa: CASSIVQGANQPQHF

clone_size: many
j_call: TRBJ2-5
d_call: .
v_call: TRBV15
cdr3_nt: TGTGCCACCAGCAGAGAGGGAAGGCCTTTCCAAGAGACCCAGTACTTC
cdr3_aa: CATSREGRPFQETQYF

clone_size: .
j_call: TRBJ2-1
d_call: .
v_call: TRBV7-2
cdr3_nt: TGTGCCAGCAGCATCGGGACTCTCTACAATGAGCAGTTCTTC
cdr3_aa: CASSIGTLYNEQFF

clone_size: .
j_call: TRBJ1-1
d_call: .
v_call: TRBV12-3/TRBV12-4
cdr3_nt: TGTGCCAGCACCAACGGACAGATTACTGAAGCTTTCTTT
cdr3_aa: CASTNGQITEAFF

clone_size: .
j_call: TRBJ1-2
d_call: .
v_call: TRBV28
cdr3_nt: TGTGCCAGCAGTTTAATGGCCACTAACTATGGCTACACCTTC
cdr3_aa: CASSLMATNYGYTF

clone_size: many
j_call: TRBJ1-2
d_call: TRBD1
v_call: TRBV29-1
cdr3_nt: TGCAGCGTTGAAGCAGGGGGTGGTGGCTACACCTTC
cdr3_aa: CSVEAGGGGYTF

clone_size: many
j_call: TRBJ1-1
d_call: TRBD1
v_call: TRBV6-2/TRBV6-3
cdr3_nt: TGTGCCAGCAGTTACTCGACAGTTGGACAGGGGGCCCCTGAAGCTTTCTTT
cdr3_aa: CASSYSTVGQGAPEAFF

clone_size: .
j_call: TRBJ1-3
d_call: .
v_call: TRBV6-2/TRBV6-3
cdr3_nt: TGTGCCAGCAGTTACTCTCCGGGCCTCTCTGGAAACACCATATATTTT
cdr3_aa: CASSYSPGLSGNTIYF

clone_size: .
j_call: TRBJ1-1
d_call: .
v_call: TRBV6-1
cdr3_nt: TGTGCCAGCAGTGCTTATGGACATTCGAACACTGAAGCTTTCTTT
cdr3_aa: CASSAYGHSNTEAFF

clone_size: many
j_call: TRBJ2-7
d_call: .
v_call: TRBV2
cdr3_nt: TGTGCCAGCAGTGATGGGGGTTCTAGAGAGCAGTACTTC
cdr3_aa: CASSDGGSREQYF

clone_size: few
j_call: TRBJ2-2
d_call: .
v_call: TRBV5-1
cdr3_nt: TGCGCCAGCAGCTTAGAGCGGGTCACGAACACCGGGGAGCTGTTTTTT
cdr3_aa: CASSLERVTNTGELFF

clone_size: many
j_call: TRBJ1-1
d_call: .
v_call: TRBV20-1
cdr3_nt: TGCAGTGGACAGTTGAACACTGAAGCTTTCTTT
cdr3_aa: CSGQLNTEAFF

clone_size: few
j_call: TRBJ2-4
d_call: TRBD1
v_call: TRBV12-5
cdr3_nt: TGTGCTAGTGGTTCACCGATATCGGCCAGGGGGCGATGGACCAAAAACATTCAGTACTTC
cdr3_aa: CASGSPISARGRWTKNIQYF